This T cell receptor beta chain is from a study of CD8+ T cells in alopecia areata. This clone occurred a few times. Its specificity is unknown. Gene names are mouse gene names. The read ends 4 residues early relative to the CDR3; the germline J gene fills the gap. This CDR3 region has 14 residues. The germline V gene encodes CDR1 NNHDY and CDR2 SYVADS. Overall study results and limits: Clonality in lesional scalp, especially alopecia totalis/universalis, exceeded that of normal scalp.

TCR sequencing used cDNA made by reverse transcription of extracted RNA. The repertoire was sequenced with immunoSEQ multiplex PCR; TCRdb's copy has only in-frame clones and lacks some. Sampling found about 110,000 clones, none seen once. Specimen: lesional skin. The V gene is TRBV13-3, the J gene TRBJ1-2; 12 bases map to TRBD1. The receptor's source is a C3H/HeJ mouse with alopecia areata. For this mouse line, the MHC haplotype is H2-k. The CDR3 DNA, read in part, is TGTGCCAGCAGTGGCCGGGACAGGGGGCTC. Protein product: CASSGRDRGL. The entire CDR3 reads CASSGRDRGLDYTF.